Listed here are 7 T cell receptor beta chains from one sample, sequenced in a study of CD8 T cells in ankylosing spondylitis. Broader study findings: A TCR beta motif made of fewer than ten highly homologous variants seemed typical of ankylosing spondylitis blood.

TCRdb fed the 5' RACE reads into MiXCR, producing one record per CDR3 protein. This table has hundreds of thousands of distinct CDR3 sequences, 25% to 30% appearing once. These receptors are not linked to any known antigen. Sequencing was done on a sample of blood, either unsorted or a sorted T cell fraction (not recorded which). All receptors derive from a male donor with ankylosing spondylitis.

The J gene is TRBJ2-1, the V gene TRBV14; weak D call: TRBD1 (6 bases). This CDR3 region has 17 residues. The germline V and J ends were trimmed by 0 bases and 1 base, with 13 bases remaining between them. The germline V gene encodes CDR1 SGHDN and CDR2 FVKESK. The CDR3 DNA is TGTGCCAGCAGCCAAGAAGATTGGACAGCGTCCTACAATGAGCAGTTCTTC. It encodes CASSQEDWTASYNEQFF.

This clonotype was found a few times. The chain uses TRBV9 and TRBJ2-1; D not certain. The CDR3 runs 17 residues. With 0 bases removed from V and 0 bases from J, the gap between germline ends came to 13 bases. Germline assignment: CDR1 SGDLS and CDR2 YYNGEE. The CDR3 nucleotides read TGTGCCAGCAGCGTAGGTAATGTTGCAAACTCCTACAATGAGCAGTTCTTC. It yields the protein CASSVGNVANSYNEQFF.

This chain links TRBV29-1 with TRBJ2-7; maybe TRBD2 (6 bases). The CDR3 spans 15 residues. Between the trimmed V and J ends, which lost 4 bases and 0 bases, there was a span of 16 bases. Per the germline V gene, CDR1 is SQVTM and CDR2 is ANQGSEA. CDR3 protein: CSVATHGDFSYEQYF. The CDR3 DNA reads as TGCAGCGTTGCAACCCACGGGGACTTCTCCTACGAGCAGTACTTC.

This rearrangement joins TRBV6-5 to TRBJ1-6, with a possible D match to TRBD1 (5 bases). CDR1 and CDR2 from the germline V gene are MNHEY and SVGAGI. This CDR3 spans 14 amino acids. Between the trimmed V and J ends, which lost 4 bases and 5 bases, there was a span of 9 bases. The CDR3 DNA reads as TGTGCCAGCAGTTGGGGGGGAGATAATTCACCCCTCCACTTT. Its protein is CASSWGGDNSPLHF.

The V gene is TRBV6-5, the J gene TRBJ2-1, with 9 nucleotides matching TRBD2. Germline V CDR1 and CDR2: MNHEY, SVGAGI. The CDR3 is 15 amino acids. J gave up 2 bases and V 4 bases, and 3 bases lay outside the gene matches. CDR3 in amino acids: CASSFSGSPYNEQFF. DNA of the CDR3: TGTGCCAGCAGTTTTAGCGGGAGCCCCTACAATGAGCAGTTCTTC.

In DNA, the CDR3 is TGTGCCAGCAGTCGGGAGGGTAGTGACAATGAGCAGTTCTTC. This gives the protein CASSREGSDNEQFF. This chain links TRBV6-4 with TRBJ2-1; 8 nucleotides match TRBD2. Losses at the gene ends were 5 bases for V and 5 bases for J; bases not matched to a gene: 5. Germline-derived CDR1 and CDR2 are MRHNA and SNTAGT. The CDR3 runs 14 residues.

V and J are TRBV24-1 and TRBJ2-1; 15 bases map to TRBD2. This CDR3 contains 16 residues. V was clipped by 2 bases and J by 9 bases; unmatched bases: 4. Per germline, CDR1 KGHDR and CDR2 SFDVKD. CDR3 DNA sequence: TGTGCCACCAGTGATTCAGGACTAGCGGGAGGGTTTGAGCAGTTCTTC. Translated, it gives CATSDSGLAGGFEQFF.